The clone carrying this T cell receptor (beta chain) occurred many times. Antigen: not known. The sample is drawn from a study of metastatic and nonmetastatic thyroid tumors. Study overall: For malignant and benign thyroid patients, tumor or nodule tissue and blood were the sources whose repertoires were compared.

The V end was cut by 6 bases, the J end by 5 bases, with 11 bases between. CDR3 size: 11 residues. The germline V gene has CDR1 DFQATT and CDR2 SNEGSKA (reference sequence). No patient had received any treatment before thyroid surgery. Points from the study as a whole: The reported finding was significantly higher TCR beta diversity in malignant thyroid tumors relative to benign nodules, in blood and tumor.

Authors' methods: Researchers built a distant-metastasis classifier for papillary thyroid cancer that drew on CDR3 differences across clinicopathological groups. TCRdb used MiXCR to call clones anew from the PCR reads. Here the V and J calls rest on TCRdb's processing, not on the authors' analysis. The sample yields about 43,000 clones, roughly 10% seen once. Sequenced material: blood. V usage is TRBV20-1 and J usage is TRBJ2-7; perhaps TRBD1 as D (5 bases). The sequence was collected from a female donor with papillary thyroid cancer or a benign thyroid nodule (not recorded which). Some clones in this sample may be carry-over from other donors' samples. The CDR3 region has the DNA TGCAGTGCCAAAGACAGCCACGAGCAGTACTTC. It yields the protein CSAKDSHEQYF.